This paragraph reports one T cell receptor (beta chain). Authors' analysis steps: For nucleated cells, counts were estimated from reference gene primer amplification. The protocol was immunoSEQ multiplex PCR, while the TCRdb copy is restricted to in-frame clones and leaves out a portion. The V and J calls and the clone size are those of that table, but D and trimming were determined from the DNA. The sample lists tens of thousands of clones, around nine tenths seen once, with roughly an eighth in the top ten. This sample was included in a study of blood T cell repertoires in COVID-19. Study at large: The samples span acute and convalescent COVID-19 from the United States, Italy and Spain. In each case, the material was cDNA or gDNA derived from T cells, B-cell-depleted T cells, or PBMCs.

V was clipped by 0 bases and J by 2 bases, with 11 bases between them. CDR1 KGHSH and CDR2 LQKENI come from the germline V gene. The CDR3 loop spans 17 amino acids. This sequence joins TRBV18 and TRBJ1-6; D gene uncertain. This TCR came from a human donor in a cohort sampled during active COVID-19. The sequencing sample was made of peripheral blood. CDR3 sequence reads: CASSPPGGLTYNSPLHF. The DNA for the CDR3 is TGTGCCAGCTCACCACCGGGAGGGCTGACCTATAATTCACCCCTCCACTTT.